This TCR beta chain was documented in a study of T cell responses to AZD1222 COVID-19 vaccine. The data were produced by immunoSEQ multiplex PCR, yet TCRdb's version contains in-frame clones alone and is incomplete. Here the sample spans around 110,000 clones, around 92% being singletons. CDR3 size: 14 residues. CDR1 is MGHDK and CDR2 is SYGVNS in the germline V gene. V was shortened by 3 bases and J by 4 bases, with 10 bases between the two germline ends. The study's findings and limits: The study sampled repertoires only after the peak T cell response.

A note on this clone: Its antigen is currently unknown.

The sequence was obtained from an adult who received the AZD1222 COVID-19 vaccine. Sample: peripheral blood, taken 28 days after the second AZD1222 dose. The rearrangement uses TRBV25-1 and TRBJ1-3; D is undetermined. Written as DNA, the CDR3 is TGTGCCAGCAGTGATTATGGCTCCGGAAACACCATATATTTT. As protein: CASSDYGSGNTIYF.